Listed below are T cell receptor beta chains from one sample, sequenced in a study of blood T cell repertoires in COVID-19. Only in-frame clones appear in the TCRdb table, and some are missing; sequencing was by immunoSEQ multiplex PCR. The sample comprises 200,000 to 250,000 clones, 80% to 90% of which are singletons, and roughly 4.5% rests with the top ten. What was sequenced was PBMCs or T cells enriched from blood (not recorded which). Source of these receptors: a woman younger than 45 who had been exposed to COVID-19. CDR3s include the opening cysteine and the closing phenylalanine or tryptophan. The D gene is left open where the match is weak. Clone sizes are given selectively: once, few, many, or a class where the clone is expanded.

d_gene	j_gene	abundance	v_gene	CDR3nt	CDR3aa
.	TRBJ2-7	.	TRBV2	TGTGCCAGCAGTGAAGTTGAGGTGGCCTACGAGCAGTACTTC	CASSEVEVAYEQYF
TRBD1	TRBJ1-2	.	TRBV12-5	TGTGCTAGTGGTTTGGTACCCCAGGGGGTGAGTGGCTACACCTTC	CASGLVPQGVSGYTF
TRBD1	TRBJ1-2	few	TRBV30	TGTGCCTGGGGACAGGGGGTAGACTATGGCTACACCTTC	CAWGQGVDYGYTF
.	TRBJ1-6	.	TRBV9	TGTGCCAGCAGCGTTTCAGGGGATAATTCACCCCTCCACTTT	CASSVSGDNSPLHF
TRBD1	TRBJ2-1	many	TRBV6-5	TGTGCCAGCAGCCCCGGGACAGTCAATGAGCAGTTCTTC	CASSPGTVNEQFF
.	TRBJ1-2	.	TRBV5-4	TGTGCCAGCAGCCCCTGGTGGGACATCCGGGATGGCTACACCTTC	CASSPWWDIRDGYTF
TRBD2	TRBJ2-1	.	TRBV9	TGTGCCAGCAGCGTAAGCGGGGGGGCGGGGAATGAGCAGTTCTTC	CASSVSGGAGNEQFF
.	TRBJ1-1	.	TRBV5-1	TGCGCCAGCAGCTTTTCCGGGGTTGGCGCTGAAGCTTTCTTT	CASSFSGVGAEAFF
TRBD1	TRBJ2-7	few	TRBV5-8	TGTGCCAGCAGCCCGATCCGGGACAGGAGCTCCTACGAGCAGTACTTC	CASSPIRDRSSYEQYF
TRBD1	TRBJ1-1	.	TRBV19	TGTGCCAGTAGGCAGGGGGTGGGGACTGAAGCTTTCTTT	CASRQGVGTEAFF
TRBD1	TRBJ1-6	once	TRBV7-8	TGTGCCAGCAGCACAGGACAGGGGGCTGTAGGTTCACCCCTCCACTTT	CASSTGQGAVGSPLHF
.	TRBJ2-5	.	TRBV24-1	TGTGCCACCAGTGACTACGAGACCCAGTACTTC	CATSDYETQYF
TRBD2	TRBJ2-3	.	TRBV5-1	TGCGCCAGCAGCTTGGGTAGCGGGGGGCGGGGAGATACGCAGTATTTT	CASSLGSGGRGDTQYF
.	TRBJ1-6	.	TRBV28	TGTGCCAGCAGTTCCGGGACCTATAATTCACCCCTCCACTTT	CASSSGTYNSPLHF
TRBD1	TRBJ1-4	.	TRBV14	TGTGCCAGCAGCCAACGTCGGACAGGGGTTAATGAAAAACTGTTTTTT	CASSQRRTGVNEKLFF
.	TRBJ2-2	.	TRBV18	TGTGCCAGCTCCTACAGGACCGATTCGAACACCGGGGAGCTGTTTTTT	CASSYRTDSNTGELFF
.	TRBJ2-7	.	TRBV7-9	TGTGCCAGCAGCTTAGGGTCGATCGGGGACGAGCAGTACTTC	CASSLGSIGDEQYF
.	TRBJ2-2	.	TRBV19	TGTGCCAGTAGTCCCCAACCGGGGGTACCCGGGGAGCTGTTTTTT	CASSPQPGVPGELFF
.	TRBJ1-2	.	TRBV25-1	TGTGCCAGCAGTGAAAACGGGAGAGTCTATGGCTACACCTTC	CASSENGRVYGYTF
.	TRBJ1-2	.	TRBV18	TGTGCCAGCTCACCGGAGACAGGCTTCGACGGCTACACCTTC	CASSPETGFDGYTF
.	TRBJ1-1	.	TRBV29-1	TGCAGCGTTCGGCAGGGTGGGACTGAAGCTTTCTTT	CSVRQGGTEAFF
TRBD1	TRBJ1-2	.	TRBV7-9	TGTGCCAGCAGCTTATTACGGGACAGGGGGAGAATTAACTATGGCTACACCTTC	CASSLLRDRGRINYGYTF
.	TRBJ1-5	few	TRBV7-8	TGTGCCAGCAGCCGTGGGGCAGGATATCAGCCCCAGCATTTT	CASSRGAGYQPQHF
.	TRBJ2-7	.	TRBV6-5	TGTGCCAGCAGGGTGGCAGTACCCTACGAGCAGTACTTC	CASRVAVPYEQYF
TRBD1	TRBJ2-2	.	TRBV24-1	TGTGCCACCAGTGATTGGACAGGGACGACCGGGGAGCTGTTTTTT	CATSDWTGTTGELFF
TRBD1	TRBJ2-1	.	TRBV6-5	TGTGCCAGCAGAAGGACAGGGGAAATCAATGAGCAGTTCTTC	CASRRTGEINEQFF
TRBD1	TRBJ2-1	.	TRBV24-1	TGTGCCACCAGTGACTCCGGGACAGGGATGAATGAGCAGTTCTTC	CATSDSGTGMNEQFF
TRBD1	TRBJ1-2	once	TRBV25-1	TGTGCCAGCAGTGAAGCCAGTAGGGCAGGGGGCTGGTATGGCTACACCTTC	CASSEASRAGGWYGYTF
.	TRBJ2-1	.	TRBV15	TGTGCCACCAGTCCGAATTATGAGTATAGCGGAAATGAGCAGTTCTTC	CATSPNYEYSGNEQFF
.	TRBJ1-1	.	TRBV24-1	TGTGCCACCAGTGATTTACGGGGGACTGAAGCTTTCTTT	CATSDLRGTEAFF
.	TRBJ2-3	.	TRBV7-6	TGTGCCAGCAGCTTATCGCGAATCACAGATACGCAGTATTTT	CASSLSRITDTQYF
.	TRBJ2-7	.	TRBV6-5	TGTGCCAGTACAGAAGGGGGTCCCCTAGCCGAGCAGTACTTC	CASTEGGPLAEQYF
.	TRBJ1-1	.	TRBV12-3/TRBV12-4	TGTGCCAGCAGCAGGGGCATGAACACTGAAGCTTTCTTT	CASSRGMNTEAFF
TRBD1	TRBJ1-3	.	TRBV28	TGTGCCAGCCGGACAGGCCGCTCTGGAAACACCATATATTTT	CASRTGRSGNTIYF
TRBD1	TRBJ1-3	once	TRBV10-2	TGCGCCAGCACCCCGGGACAGTCCTCTGGAAACACCATATATTTT	CASTPGQSSGNTIYF
.	TRBJ1-5	few	TRBV5-5	TGTGCCAGCGGTAGGGTAGGAGGACAGCCCCAGCATTTT	CASGRVGGQPQHF
TRBD1	TRBJ1-1	once	TRBV18	TGTGCCAGCTCACCGGACCAGACAGGGGGGTTGGCTTTCTTT	CASSPDQTGGLAFF
TRBD1	TRBJ2-5	.	TRBV11-3	TGTGCCAGCAGCTTAGGGGACAGGGGGAGAGAGACCCAGTACTTC	CASSLGDRGRETQYF
.	TRBJ1-6	.	TRBV29-1	TGCAGCGTTGCGGCGGCAGTTAATTCACCCCTCCACTTT	CSVAAAVNSPLHF
.	TRBJ2-3	.	TRBV3-1/TRBV3-2	TGTGCCAGCAGCCAAGTATCTGATACGCAGTATTTT	CASSQVSDTQYF
TRBD2	TRBJ2-5	.	TRBV6-5	TGTGCCAGCAGTTACACTAGCGGGGGGGCTGAGACCCAGTACTTC	CASSYTSGGAETQYF
TRBD1	TRBJ1-2	.	TRBV19	TGTGCCAGTAGTAACCCTGGTCTGCAGGGGGCAAAATATGGCTACACCTTC	CASSNPGLQGAKYGYTF
.	TRBJ2-5	once	TRBV30	TGTGCCTGGAAGACTCCAAACAGGGTTGGTAGCGAGACCCAGTACTTC	CAWKTPNRVGSETQYF
.	TRBJ1-1	.	TRBV19	TGTGCCAGTAGTATCCAACGTGACAGATTTGTAATGAACACTGAAGCTTTCTTT	CASSIQRDRFVMNTEAFF
.	TRBJ2-1	.	TRBV2	TGTGCCAGCAGCCCCGACAGGACCCCCAATGAGCAGTTCTTC	CASSPDRTPNEQFF
TRBD2	TRBJ2-3	.	TRBV9	TGTGCCAGCAGCGTAGTGGGCAGCGGGGGGGCCGGAGATACGCAGTATTTT	CASSVVGSGGAGDTQYF
.	TRBJ1-2	.	TRBV6-5	TGTGCCACTACGGGGACTCAAGCCTATGGCTACACCTTC	CATTGTQAYGYTF
.	TRBJ2-4	.	TRBV11-2	TGTGCCAGCAGCTTAGCTCCGGGGTCAGGAAACATTCAGTACTTC	CASSLAPGSGNIQYF
TRBD1	TRBJ1-1	.	TRBV3-1/TRBV3-2	TGTGCCAGCAGCCAGACAGGGGGCATGAACACTGAAGCTTTCTTT	CASSQTGGMNTEAFF
TRBD1	TRBJ2-1	.	TRBV19	TGTGCCAGTACCTACAGGGGTCCCCTCTACAATGAGCAGTTCTTC	CASTYRGPLYNEQFF
.	TRBJ1-4	.	TRBV5-1	TGCGCCAGCAGCCTATACTCGGGTGCAACTAATGAAAAACTGTTTTTT	CASSLYSGATNEKLFF
.	TRBJ1-3	.	TRBV5-1	TGCGCCAGCAGCTCCGGGACAACTTTAGCTGGAAACACCATATATTTT	CASSSGTTLAGNTIYF